The 28 T cell receptor beta chains in this list originate from one sample, sequenced in a study of CD8 T cells in Susac syndrome. RNA amounts of about 0.45 to 1 ug underwent reverse transcription with random hexamers. TCRdb independently ran MiXCR on the immunoSEQ multiplex PCR reads; one entry per CDR3 protein. The data contain approximately 230,000 distinct CDR3 sequences, around 93% of them singletons. The specimen sequenced was CD4+ T cells from PBMCs. The receptors were gathered from a human donor with multiple sclerosis.

This chain links TRBV2 with TRBJ1-5; 8 nucleotides align to TRBD1. The CDR3 has 16 amino acids. Losses at the gene ends were 6 bases for V and 6 bases for J; bases not matched to a gene: 13. Germline CDR1 and CDR2: SNHLY and FYNNEI. The CDR3 loop is CASRGPGQGVGQPQHF. CDR3 nucleotides: TGTGCCAGCAGGGGCCCCGGACAGGGCGTAGGTCAGCCCCAGCATTTT.

This clonotype was observed a handful of times. This chain links TRBV13 with TRBJ1-1, with D possibly TRBD1 on 5 matching bases. This CDR3 has 14 amino acids. Trimming shortened V by 0 bases and J by 0 bases, and 5 bases separated the two germline ends. CDR1 is PRHDT, CDR2 FYEKMQ, per germline (reference sequence). In DNA form, the CDR3 reads TGTGCCAGCAGCTTAGGACAGGTGAACACTGAAGCTTTCTTT. Its translation: CASSLGQVNTEAFF.

The chain joins TRBV6-4 to TRBJ2-5; TRBD1 matches 7 bases. V shed 2 bases and J 2 bases; nucleotides not matched to a gene: 8. This CDR3 is 16 amino acids long. In germline, CDR1 is MRHNA, CDR2 SNTAGT. The chain's CDR3 is CASSDTKGQKQETQYF. The CDR3 nucleotides read TGTGCCAGCAGTGACACAAAGGGACAGAAACAAGAGACCCAGTACTTC.

This sequence joins TRBV12-3 or TRBV12-4 and TRBJ1-2; 9 bases align to TRBD1. The junction had 4 bases not matched to a gene; V was cut back by 4 bases and J by 4 bases. The CDR3 extends over 14 amino acids. This CDR3 is CASSSGQGGYGYTF. Here the CDR3 DNA reads TGTGCCAGCAGTTCGGGACAGGGTGGCTATGGCTACACCTTC.

The chain links TRBV20-1 to TRBJ2-6, with a possible D match to TRBD1 (6 bases). Germline V CDR1 and CDR2: DFQATT, SNEGSKA (reference sequence). There are 14 residues in the CDR3. The V end lost 4 bases, the J end lost 0 bases, and 7 bases lay between the germline ends. The DNA of the CDR3 is TGCAGTGCTACAGGGGACTCTGGGGCCAACGTCCTGACTTTC. It translates to CSATGDSGANVLTF.

This chain connects TRBV20-1 to TRBJ2-5; TRBD1 matches 10 bases. The CDR3 contains 13 residues. With 5 bases clipped from V and 2 bases from J, the junction kept 2 bases outside the gene matches. CDR1 and CDR2 (germline): DFQATT, SNEGSKA (reference sequence). The chain's CDR3 is CSAEDRGQETQYF. CDR3 DNA sequence: TGCAGTGCTGAGGACAGGGGGCAAGAGACCCAGTACTTC.

The chain uses TRBV5-6 and TRBJ1-2; TRBD1 is a possible D gene (6 bases). V lost 8 bases and J lost 2, with 16 bases in between. In germline, CDR1 is SGHDT, CDR2 YYEEEE. There are 14 residues in the CDR3. CDR3 residues: CASKEQGLNYGYTF. CDR3 DNA: TGTGCCAGTAAAGAACAGGGCCTGAACTATGGCTACACCTTC.

Comments on this clonotype: The limits of the CDR3 on the DNA are not certain, so only TCRdb's listed CDR3 is given. The CDR3 spells CASSLASGRDLGAIREQFF. This sequence joins TRBV11-2 and TRBJ2-1; the table's D call, TRBD2, was not checked against the DNA. Germline V lookup: CDR1 SGHAT, CDR2 FQNNGV. The CDR3 is 19 amino acids long, termini counted.

The rearrangement links TRBV5-6 to TRBJ1-2; D is perhaps TRBD1 (5 bases). Germline CDR1 and CDR2: SGHDT and YYEEEE. The V and J ends lost 3 bases and 4 bases respectively, with 13 bases between them. This CDR3 is built from 14 residues. The DNA of the CDR3 is TGTGCCAGCAGCTCCCAGACAGCGAGCTATGGCTACACCTTC. Amino acid sequence: CASSSQTASYGYTF.

The sample holds one count of this clonotype. This chain connects TRBV6-1 to TRBJ2-7; TRBD2 agrees at 12 bases. V lost 6 bases to trimming and J lost 0 bases; unmatched junction nucleotides: 6. Germline assignment: CDR1 MNHNS and CDR2 SASEGT. There are 16 residues in the CDR3. The CDR3 nucleotides are TGTGCCAGCAGGCGGACTAGCGGGGTCAGCTCCTACGAGCAGTACGTC. Translating gives CASRRTSGVSSYEQYV.

This chain links TRBV29-1 with TRBJ2-5, with TRBD2 matching over 13 bases. With 7 bases clipped from V and 5 bases from J, the junction kept 10 bases outside the gene matches. Germline V gives CDR1 SQVTM, CDR2 ANQGSEA. The CDR3 covers 15 residues. The CDR3 DNA is TGCAGCGCCGAAGGGACTAGCGGGGCTGGCGAGACCCAGTACTTC. Translated: CSAEGTSGAGETQYF.

This clonotype appeared once. The chain combines TRBV30 with TRBJ1-1; 8 positions agree with TRBD1. With V trimmed by 3 bases and J by 6 bases, 3 bases remained unmatched. The CDR3 is made up of 12 amino acids. Germline V CDR1 and CDR2: GTSNPN, SVGIG (reference sequence). The CDR3 is CAWRTGAAEAFF. The CDR3 DNA reads as TGTGCCTGGAGGACAGGGGCAGCTGAAGCTTTCTTT.

The chain uses TRBV9 and TRBJ1-3; possibly TRBD1 for D (6 bases). Germline CDR1 and CDR2: SGDLS and YYNGEE. The CDR3 sequence is 16 residues long. With 0 bases removed from V and 0 bases from J, the gap between germline ends came to 10 bases. Here the CDR3 reads CASSVDGQSSGNTIYF. The CDR3 coding sequence is TGTGCCAGCAGCGTAGACGGACAGAGCTCTGGAAACACCATATATTTT.

This chain connects TRBV18 to TRBJ2-1; possibly TRBD2 for D (6 bases). This CDR3 has 16 amino acids. The V and J ends lost 1 base and 0 bases respectively, with 10 bases between them. The germline CDR1 and CDR2 sequences are KGHSH and LQKENI. CDR3 coding DNA: TGTGCCAGCTCACCACTAGCGGAGAGCTCCTACAATGAGCAGTTCTTC. This codes for CASSPLAESSYNEQFF. Combining the CDR3 with reference TRBV18 and TRBJ2-1 gives the whole variable domain NAGVMQNPRHLVRRRGQEARLRCSPMKGHSHVYWYRQLPEEGLKFMVYLQKENIIDESGMPKERFSAEFPKEGPSILRIQQVVRGDSAAYFCASSPLAESSYNEQFFGPGTRLTVL.

The V gene is TRBV5-1, the J gene TRBJ2-5; TRBD1 matches at 7 bases. This CDR3 has 13 residues. Per the germline V gene, CDR1 is SGHRS and CDR2 is YFSETQ. With V trimmed by 2 bases and J by 4 bases, 2 bases remained unmatched. The CDR3 loop is CASSFAGGETQYF. CDR3 sequence (DNA): TGCGCCAGCAGCTTCGCAGGGGGAGAGACCCAGTACTTC.

The chain combines TRBV6-6 with TRBJ2-2; TRBD2 aligns across 7 bases. V lost 8 bases, J lost 5 bases, and 8 bases stayed unmatched. This CDR3 is built from 14 residues. CDR1 MNHNY and CDR2 SVGAGI come from the germline V gene (reference sequence). The CDR3 here is CASGLTGLTGELFF. CDR3 bases: TGTGCCAGCGGCCTTACGGGACTAACCGGGGAGCTGTTTTTT.

This clonotype was found a few times. This chain's CDR3 is CSVGGSNEKLFF. Written as DNA, the CDR3 is TGCAGCGTTGGTGGGTCTAATGAAAAACTGTTTTTT. The V gene is TRBV29-1, the J gene TRBJ1-4, with D hard to call. Trimming stripped 4 bases from V and 3 bases from J, with 6 bases between. Germline V gives CDR1 SQVTM, CDR2 ANQGSEA. The CDR3 has 12 residues.

The V and J genes are TRBV11-2 and TRBJ1-3; D not certain. The CDR3 spans 15 residues. The germline V gene encodes CDR1 SGHAT and CDR2 FQNNGV. The V and J ends lost 3 bases and 0 bases respectively, with 9 bases between them. CDR3 sequence reads: CASSFPAGSGNTIYF. The CDR3 DNA reads as TGTGCCAGCAGCTTTCCCGCAGGCTCTGGAAACACCATATATTTT.

The chain is built from TRBV7-9 and TRBJ1-2; no definite D call. The CDR3 totals 11 residues. Germline V lookup: CDR1 SEHNR, CDR2 FQNEAQ (reference sequence). With 4 bases removed from V and 8 bases from J, the gap between germline ends came to 8 bases. CDR3 sequence reads: CASSSVLGYTF. CDR3 nucleotide sequence: TGTGCCAGCAGCTCCGTTTTAGGCTACACCTTC.

V is TRBV30 and J is TRBJ2-1; perhaps TRBD2 as D (6 bases). The germline V gene encodes CDR1 GTSNPN and CDR2 SVGIG (reference sequence). V lost 3 bases to trimming and J lost 11 bases, with 14 bases between them. There are 12 residues in the CDR3. The CDR3 DNA sequence: TGTGCCTGGAGCGGGACTTTTCAAAAGCAGTTCTTC. This translates into CAWSGTFQKQFF.

The V and J genes are TRBV7-2 and TRBJ2-7, with 15 bases lining up with TRBD2. CDR1 SGHTA and CDR2 FQGNSA come from the germline V gene. The junction had 1 base not matched to a gene; V was cut back by 5 bases and J by 2 bases. CDR3 length: 15 residues. The CDR3 is CASSRTSGGAYEQYF. CDR3 coding DNA: TGTGCCAGCAGCCGGACTAGCGGGGGGGCCTACGAGCAGTACTTC.

The V call is TRBV11-2, the J call TRBJ2-1, with TRBD1 matching over 9 bases. The CDR3 runs 14 residues. V shed 4 bases and J 4 bases; nucleotides not matched to a gene: 2. The germline gives CDR1 SGHAT, CDR2 FQNNGV. In DNA, the CDR3 is TGTGCCAGCAGCTCCGGGACAGGGTACAATGAGCAGTTCTTC. This codes for CASSSGTGYNEQFF.

J is TRBJ1-5 and V is TRBV5-5; D is undetermined. The ends were cut back, 1 base at V and 6 bases at J, with 17 bases in the middle. Per germline, CDR1 SGHKS and CDR2 YYEKEE (reference sequence). The CDR3 extends over 16 amino acids. For the CDR3, the DNA is TGTGCCAGCAGCTTGTCTCCCGGGAGCCGGAGTCAGCCCCAGCATTTT. This codes for CASSLSPGSRSQPQHF.

This clonotype was seen just once. In DNA form, the CDR3 reads TGTGCCAGCAGCCCGCGACAGGGCGCCGGGGAGCTGTTTTTT. Encoded protein: CASSPRQGAGELFF. V and J are TRBV5-8 and TRBJ2-2; 7 positions agree with TRBD1. With 4 bases clipped from V and 6 bases from J, the junction kept 6 bases outside the gene matches. The V gene's germline CDR1 is SGHTS and CDR2 YDEGEE. The CDR3 covers 14 residues.

The chain is built from TRBV20-1 and TRBJ1-5, with 7 bases lining up with TRBD1. This CDR3 has 19 residues. After removal of 0 bases from V and 3 bases from J, the junction contained 17 bases not matched to a gene. Germline CDR1 reads DFQATT; CDR2 reads SNEGSKA (reference sequence). The CDR3 sequence: CSARDSLLRRGTDNQPQHF. The CDR3 DNA reads TGCAGTGCTAGAGATTCTCTTCTTAGGAGAGGGACAGACAATCAGCCCCAGCATTTT.

The chain links TRBV11-1 to TRBJ2-5, with D possibly TRBD1 on 6 matching bases. V was clipped by 5 bases and J by 5 bases, with 18 bases between them. The germline CDR1 and CDR2 sequences are SGHAT and FQDESV (reference sequence). CDR3 length equals 15 residues. The CDR3 reads CASSPEWGLGETQYF. For the CDR3, the DNA is TGTGCCAGCAGCCCAGAGTGGGGGCTCGGGGAGACCCAGTACTTC.

This chain joins TRBV4-1 and TRBJ2-5; D possibly uses TRBD1 or TRBD2 (5 bases each). CDR3 length: 14 amino acids. V dropped 4 bases and J dropped 7 bases, with 16 bases sitting between them. The germline V gene has CDR1 MGHRA and CDR2 YSYEKL. Here the CDR3 reads CASSRQRFATTQYF. In DNA form, the CDR3 reads TGCGCCAGCAGCCGACAGCGGTTCGCCACGACCCAGTACTTC.

V and J are TRBV19 and TRBJ2-7; D assignment may be TRBD1 or TRBD2 (6 bases each). V lost 1 base and J 3 bases, leaving 16 bases between the germline ends. The CDR3 is made up of 16 amino acids. Germline CDR1 LNHDA, CDR2 SQIVND (reference sequence). The CDR3 sequence is CASSIVSGPGDYEQYF. In DNA, the CDR3 is TGTGCCAGTAGTATAGTTAGCGGACCAGGGGACTACGAGCAGTACTTC.